This T cell receptor (beta chain) was recorded in a study of blood T cells in healthy people across ages (dated by TCRdb to the mid-2010s). Context from the whole study: In model experiments, template switching captured roughly one uniquely barcoded TCR beta cDNA molecule for every two T cells. Age-related changes in TCR beta repertoire diversity were measured in the study by deep sequencing normalized with unique cDNA molecular identifiers. Four age groups were formed from the donors: young (average about 16 years), middle-aged (less than 40), aged (under 70) and long-lived (82). Using the same blood draw, the study looked at two additional independent replicas of 1 million unique cDNA reads for two donors, one aged 18 to 29 and the other aged 80 or older. To avoid experimental bias, donors of different ages were randomly spread across the sequencing lanes.

The library was generated by 5' RACE. TCRdb lists the instrument as Illumina HiSeq 2500. A second PCR of 7 to 11 cycles was performed with a sample-barcoded 5' primer and a J-beta primer mix. A template-switch 5' adaptor carrying 12 random nucleotides introduced a unique molecular identifier onto each TCR beta cDNA molecule. At least 2.5 million CDR3-containing paired-end reads were obtained from each sample. First-strand cDNA was synthesized from all RNA with the Mint cDNA synthesis kit, primed by a TRBC-specific oligonucleotide. After uracil-DNA glycosylase treatment, a first 18-cycle PCR used universal primers M1SS and BC2_uni_R on all cDNA. Turning to the authors' computational methods: For normalization, 1 million high-quality reads, each with a distinct molecular identifier, were randomly selected from each sample. Instead of being binned into consensus sequences, reads with shared molecular identifiers were discarded. MiTCR, run with a Q25 quality threshold and the strictest error-elimination algorithm, handled CDR3 identification, clonotype clustering and error correction. A nonparametric unseen species model using Euler transformation provided a lower-bound estimate of total TCR beta diversity. Using fastp at Q25 and MiXCR, TCRdb reprocessed the public reads and kept productive beta chains. Rows are unified per CDR3 protein, each entry keeping the most common DNA and genes. The V and J calls reflect TCRdb's pipeline rather than the authors' work. The sample data list over a million distinct CDR3 sequences, and roughly 60% of these were observed just once. The ten largest clones add up to 6.5% to 8.5% of the sample.

CDR1 and CDR2 are drawn from the germline V gene (reference sequence): LNHNV, YYDKDF. The CDR3 goes from the cysteine to the phenylalanine over 13 residues. Just the 39-base CDR3 DNA is kept, in frame starting at base 1. The full study reports these points: Conclusive comparison of naive and antigen-experienced compartments was prevented by the profiling of bulk unsorted PBMCs. Estimates of total diversity based on one million sequenced T cells were regarded as lower bounds and as underestimates. As age increased, observed TCR beta diversity per million T cells dropped in a roughly linear way, and a significant reduction was already evident by age 40. Compared with the aged group, more naive CD4+ T cells, fewer expanded clones and increased TCR diversity were shown by the long-lived group, suggesting age selection. The CMV infection status of donors was not known, potentially confounding age-related changes in expanded clonotypes. The percentage of naive T cells measured by flow cytometry correlated strongly with observed TCR beta diversity.

Donors were 30 to 45 systemically healthy Caucasian individuals from Russia aged roughly 6 to 90 years. Each donor gave 8 to 10 milliliters of peripheral blood, drawn into EDTA-treated Vacutainer tubes. Ficoll-Paque density-gradient centrifugation was used to isolate PBMCs, with at least 7 million obtained per sample. Total RNA was extracted from PBMCs with Trizol reagent, with at least 5.5 micrograms obtained per sample. The percentages of naive CD45RAhigh/CD27high T cells were determined by flow cytometry on a PBMC aliquot from every donor. On this clonotype: Its antigen is unknown. No much larger clone exists at a distance of one base, and base qualities are not known.

The sequence is built from TRBV15 and TRBJ2-5; no D gene call is confident. The better agreement between TRBJ2-4 and the DNA end casts doubt on the J call. This TCR was sampled from a man aged 18 to 29 in good health. The sample taken for sequencing was blood. The CDR3 reads CATSSEDQNIQYF. The nucleotide sequence is TGTGCCACCAGCAGTGAAGATCAAAACATTCAGTACTTC.